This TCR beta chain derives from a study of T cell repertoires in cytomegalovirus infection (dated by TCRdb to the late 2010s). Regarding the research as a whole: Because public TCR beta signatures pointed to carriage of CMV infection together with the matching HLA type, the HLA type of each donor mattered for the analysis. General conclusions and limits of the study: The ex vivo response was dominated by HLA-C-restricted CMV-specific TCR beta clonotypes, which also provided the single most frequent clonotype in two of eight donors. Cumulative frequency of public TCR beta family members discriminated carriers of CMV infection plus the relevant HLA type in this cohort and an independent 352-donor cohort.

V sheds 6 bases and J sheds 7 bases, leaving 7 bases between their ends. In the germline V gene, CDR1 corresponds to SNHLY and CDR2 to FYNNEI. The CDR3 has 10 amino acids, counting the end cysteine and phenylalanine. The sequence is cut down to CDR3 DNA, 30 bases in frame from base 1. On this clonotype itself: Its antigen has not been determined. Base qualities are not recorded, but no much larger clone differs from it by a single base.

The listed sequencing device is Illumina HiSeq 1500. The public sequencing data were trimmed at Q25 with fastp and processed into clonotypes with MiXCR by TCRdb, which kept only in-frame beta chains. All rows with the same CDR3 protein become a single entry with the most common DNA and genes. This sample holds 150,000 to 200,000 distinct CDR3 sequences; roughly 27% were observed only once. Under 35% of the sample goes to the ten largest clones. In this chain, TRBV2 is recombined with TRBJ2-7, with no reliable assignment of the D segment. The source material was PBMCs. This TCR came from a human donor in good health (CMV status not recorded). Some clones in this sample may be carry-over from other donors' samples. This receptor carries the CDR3 CASRAREQYF. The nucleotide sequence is TGTGCCAGCAGGGCACGAGAGCAGTACTTC.